These 3 T cell receptor beta chains originate from one sample sequenced in a study of beta chain features in type 1 diabetes. Whole-study findings and limits: All four CD4+ subsets of Type 1 diabetes patients contained TCRB CDR3s that were moderately but significantly shorter.

Their antigen targets remain unknown. The isolated RNA, all of it, was reverse transcribed, so expressed TCRB transcripts were what got sequenced. The repertoire was sequenced with immunoSEQ multiplex PCR; TCRdb's copy has only in-frame clones and lacks some. The data contain roughly 400,000 clones, 8.5% to 10% of them singletons. The sequenced sample consisted of central memory CD4+ T cells from blood. These receptors came from a man aged 30 to 39 with type 1 diabetes.

The chain couples TRBV19 to TRBJ2-1; 10 bases are a match to TRBD1. There are 14 residues in the CDR3. V lost 10 bases, J lost 8 bases, and 11 bases stayed unmatched. The V gene's germline CDR1 is LNHDA and CDR2 SQIVND (reference sequence). CDR3 region: CATKLGTGEDEQFF. The CDR3 nucleotides are TGTGCCACCAAACTCGGGACAGGGGAAGATGAGCAGTTCTTC. Based on the CDR3 plus reference TRBV19 and TRBJ2-1, the full variable domain is DGGITQSPKYLFRKEGQNVTLSCEQNLNHDAMYWYRQDPGQGLRLIYYSQIVNDFQKGDIAEGYSVSREKKESFPLTVTSAQKNPTAFYLCATKLGTGEDEQFFGPGTRLTVL.

This clone has a handful of counts. This rearrangement joins TRBV12-5 to TRBJ2-2, with 7 bases identical to TRBD1. Germline V gene sequence: CDR1 LGHNT, CDR2 FRNRAP. The CDR3 runs 15 residues. Trimming cost V 5 bases and J 1 base; bases outside gene matches: 4. The CDR3 DNA reads TGTGCTAGTGGTCACTGGGACAGGAACACCGGGGAGCTGTTTTTT. This sequence encodes CASGHWDRNTGELFF.

This clone was detected ten times or more. Other DNA sequences within the sample encode an identical CDR3. The chain is built from TRBV28 and TRBJ1-2, with D possibly TRBD1 on 5 matching bases. V lost 8 bases and J 2 bases, leaving 6 bases between the germline ends. The CDR3 length is 11 residues. Per the germline V gene, CDR1 is MDHEN and CDR2 is SYDVKM. Here the CDR3 reads CASGQNYGYTF. DNA of the CDR3: TGTGCCAGCGGACAAAACTATGGCTACACCTTC.